Listed below are T cell receptor beta chains from one sample, sequenced in a study of T-cell reconstitution after alpha-beta-depleted transplantation in children. MiXCR, run by TCRdb on the PCR reads, gives a single entry per CDR3 protein. The sample carries about 260,000 distinct CDR3 sequences, under 14% recorded once. The sample was peripheral blood, taken 180 days after TCRalphabeta/CD19-depleted stem cell transplant. The receptor set was obtained from a male patient under 10 years old who had a stem cell transplant for chronic granulomatous disease, so the T cells may come from the graft donor. Both conserved end residues are part of each CDR3. A D gene is named only where the DNA matches it firmly. Expanded clones get a size class; other rows say once, few or many, or leave the size out.

J	size	D	V	DNA	CDR3
TRBJ1-1	many	NA	TRBV12-3/TRBV12-4	TGTGCCACCGCAGAACGGGGGCGGACTGAAGCTTTCTTT	CATAERGRTEAFF
TRBJ2-7	many	NA	TRBV18	TGTGCCAGCTCACCCGGGAGAGGAACCTACGAGCAGTACTTC	CASSPGRGTYEQYF
TRBJ1-1	many	NA	TRBV15	TGTGCCACCAGCACCGTAGACAGGCCAGGGGCCTCGAACACTGAAGCTTTCTTT	CATSTVDRPGASNTEAFF
TRBJ2-7	many	NA	TRBV7-6	TGTGCCAGCAGCTTAGAATTGAGTCGGGGGCGGTTCCCCTACGAGCAGTACTTC	CASSLELSRGRFPYEQYF
TRBJ2-3	many	TRBD1	TRBV20-1	TGCAGCCCTGACGCGGGCAGGGGGCGGGATACGCAGTATTTT	CSPDAGRGRDTQYF
TRBJ2-5	many	TRBD1	TRBV3-1	TGTGCCAGCAGCATACGGACAGGGGGCTTGGAGACCCAGTACTTC	CASSIRTGGLETQYF
TRBJ1-2	many	TRBD1	TRBV7-2	TGTGCCAGCAGCCAATCACAGGGGGTCAATGGCTACACCTTC	CASSQSQGVNGYTF
TRBJ2-1	few	TRBD2	TRBV19	TGTGCCAGTAGTAGGGCACTAGGGTGGGGAGGGTCCTACAATGAGCAGTTCTTC	CASSRALGWGGSYNEQFF
TRBJ1-5	many	TRBD1	TRBV20-1	TGCAGTGCTAGAATCCAGGGGGCTCGCTTTTGTTATTGGGGCAATCAGCCCCAGCATTTT	CSARIQGARFCYWGNQPQHF
TRBJ2-7	many	NA	TRBV6-5	TGTGCCAGCAGTTACTCGACCCTTGGTCACGAGCAGTACTTC	CASSYSTLGHEQYF
TRBJ2-1	many	TRBD1	TRBV3-1	TGTGCCAGCAGCACTCCGACAGGGGTGGGGAACAATGAGCAGTTCTTC	CASSTPTGVGNNEQFF
TRBJ2-7	many	NA	TRBV12-3/TRBV12-4	TGTGCCAGCAGACTTTTGGGTGAGCAGTACTTC	CASRLLGEQYF
TRBJ2-1	many	NA	TRBV7-9	TGTGCCAGCAGCTTAAATACAGGGCCGAATGAGCAGTTCTTC	CASSLNTGPNEQFF
TRBJ2-5	many	TRBD2	TRBV5-4	TGTGCCAGCAGCCGTTCGGGGGAGGGAGAGACCCAGTACTTC	CASSRSGEGETQYF
TRBJ1-1	many	NA	TRBV29-1	TGCAGCGTCCTCTTACAGGGATCGAGCACTGAAGCTTTCTTT	CSVLLQGSSTEAFF
TRBJ2-7	few	NA	TRBV5-1	TGCGCCAGCAGTTTGTGGCTAGCCTACGAGCAGTACTTC	CASSLWLAYEQYF
TRBJ2-1	many	NA	TRBV5-1	TGCGCCAGCAGCTTGGTCGGTGGTAGCTCCTACAATGAGCAGTTCTTC	CASSLVGGSSYNEQFF
TRBJ2-2	NA	TRBD1	TRBV5-1	TGCGCCAGCAGACAAGGACAGGGATTTGTTAACACCGGGGAGCTGTTTTTT	CASRQGQGFVNTGELFF
TRBJ2-7	many	NA	TRBV11-2	TGTGCCAGCAGCTTAGGGACAGCGTCAAGTCACGAGCAGTACTTC	CASSLGTASSHEQYF
TRBJ1-2	NA	NA	TRBV18	TGTGCCAGCTCACCACCGGCCGCAGGGCCTTATGGCTACACCTTC	CASSPPAAGPYGYTF
TRBJ2-7	many	TRBD1	TRBV15	TGTGCCACCAGCAGAGAGCGCGGGACAGGCTTCGAGCAGTACTTC	CATSRERGTGFEQYF
TRBJ2-2	few	TRBD2	TRBV19	TGTGCCAGTATCGCTAGCGGGAGAGGGAACACCGGGGAGCTGTTTTTT	CASIASGRGNTGELFF
TRBJ2-1	many	TRBD1	TRBV15	TGTGCCACCAGCACCCAGGACAGGGGATCCTACAATGAGCAGTTCTTC	CATSTQDRGSYNEQFF
TRBJ1-5	many	NA	TRBV27	TGTGCCAGCAGTTTTTCCGGGAATCAGCCCCAGCATTTT	CASSFSGNQPQHF
TRBJ2-3	many	TRBD2	TRBV5-1	TGCGCCAGCAGCTTGGTCGCGGGAGCAGATACGCAGTATTTT	CASSLVAGADTQYF
TRBJ2-1	many	TRBD2	TRBV18	TGTGCCAGCTCACCACCGAGCGGGAGGTACAATGAGCAGTTCTTC	CASSPPSGRYNEQFF
TRBJ2-7	many	TRBD1	TRBV5-1	TGCGCCAGCAGCTTGCACGGACAGGGGTTCGAGCAGTACTTC	CASSLHGQGFEQYF
TRBJ1-3	NA	NA	TRBV4-3	TGCGCCAGCAGCCTACTCCCTAGGGGAAACACCATATATTTT	CASSLLPRGNTIYF
TRBJ2-3	many	NA	TRBV4-1	TGCGCCAGCAGCCAAGAAGAGGCTAGCACAGATACGCAGTATTTT	CASSQEEASTDTQYF
TRBJ2-7	many	TRBD1	TRBV5-1	TGCGCCAGCAGCTTGGGGACAGGGGATTTCGAGCAGTACTTC	CASSLGTGDFEQYF
TRBJ1-6	many	NA	TRBV12-3/TRBV12-4	TGTGCCAGCAGTTTGAGGGGAGGGGGTAATTCACCCCTCCACTTT	CASSLRGGGNSPLHF
TRBJ1-4	many	NA	TRBV27	TGTGCCAGCAGTTTAATGGCAGGAGAAAAACTGTTTTTT	CASSLMAGEKLFF
TRBJ1-1	few	NA	TRBV16	TGTGCCAGCAGCGAGGTCGCGGTGAACACTGAAGCTTTCTTT	CASSEVAVNTEAFF
TRBJ2-1	few	NA	TRBV4-3	TGCGCCAGCAGCCAAGAGGGACACTACAATGAGCAGTTCTTC	CASSQEGHYNEQFF
TRBJ1-5	NA	NA	TRBV12-3/TRBV12-4	TGTACCAGCAGTTTAGCGCTAATGGGCAGCTCATATAGCAATCAGCCCCAGCATTTT	CTSSLALMGSSYSNQPQHF
TRBJ2-3	many	NA	TRBV20-1	TGCAGTGCTAGAGGACGCACTAGCACAGATACGCAGTATTTT	CSARGRTSTDTQYF
TRBJ2-3	many	NA	TRBV28	TGTGCCAGCAGTTCCCCCCCGGGGCACACAGATACGCAGTATTTT	CASSSPPGHTDTQYF
TRBJ2-4	many	NA	TRBV12-3/TRBV12-4	TGTGCCAGCAGTTCGACAGCCACAGCCAAAAACATTCAGTACTTC	CASSSTATAKNIQYF
TRBJ2-3	many	TRBD2	TRBV29-1	TGCAGCGCACTTTTAGCGGGAAGGACAGATACGCAGTATTTT	CSALLAGRTDTQYF
TRBJ2-7	many	NA	TRBV6-2/TRBV6-3	TGTGCCAGCAAGAGGGGTTCAGTCTACGAGCAGTACTTC	CASKRGSVYEQYF
TRBJ2-7	many	NA	TRBV12-3/TRBV12-4	TGTGCCAGCAGTTTCGAGGCTAGCGTAGGAGGTCGACCCTACGAGCAGTACTTC	CASSFEASVGGRPYEQYF
TRBJ2-1	many	TRBD2	TRBV11-2	TGTGCCAGCAGCTTAGCTAGCGGGAGTGAGCAGTTCTTC	CASSLASGSEQFF